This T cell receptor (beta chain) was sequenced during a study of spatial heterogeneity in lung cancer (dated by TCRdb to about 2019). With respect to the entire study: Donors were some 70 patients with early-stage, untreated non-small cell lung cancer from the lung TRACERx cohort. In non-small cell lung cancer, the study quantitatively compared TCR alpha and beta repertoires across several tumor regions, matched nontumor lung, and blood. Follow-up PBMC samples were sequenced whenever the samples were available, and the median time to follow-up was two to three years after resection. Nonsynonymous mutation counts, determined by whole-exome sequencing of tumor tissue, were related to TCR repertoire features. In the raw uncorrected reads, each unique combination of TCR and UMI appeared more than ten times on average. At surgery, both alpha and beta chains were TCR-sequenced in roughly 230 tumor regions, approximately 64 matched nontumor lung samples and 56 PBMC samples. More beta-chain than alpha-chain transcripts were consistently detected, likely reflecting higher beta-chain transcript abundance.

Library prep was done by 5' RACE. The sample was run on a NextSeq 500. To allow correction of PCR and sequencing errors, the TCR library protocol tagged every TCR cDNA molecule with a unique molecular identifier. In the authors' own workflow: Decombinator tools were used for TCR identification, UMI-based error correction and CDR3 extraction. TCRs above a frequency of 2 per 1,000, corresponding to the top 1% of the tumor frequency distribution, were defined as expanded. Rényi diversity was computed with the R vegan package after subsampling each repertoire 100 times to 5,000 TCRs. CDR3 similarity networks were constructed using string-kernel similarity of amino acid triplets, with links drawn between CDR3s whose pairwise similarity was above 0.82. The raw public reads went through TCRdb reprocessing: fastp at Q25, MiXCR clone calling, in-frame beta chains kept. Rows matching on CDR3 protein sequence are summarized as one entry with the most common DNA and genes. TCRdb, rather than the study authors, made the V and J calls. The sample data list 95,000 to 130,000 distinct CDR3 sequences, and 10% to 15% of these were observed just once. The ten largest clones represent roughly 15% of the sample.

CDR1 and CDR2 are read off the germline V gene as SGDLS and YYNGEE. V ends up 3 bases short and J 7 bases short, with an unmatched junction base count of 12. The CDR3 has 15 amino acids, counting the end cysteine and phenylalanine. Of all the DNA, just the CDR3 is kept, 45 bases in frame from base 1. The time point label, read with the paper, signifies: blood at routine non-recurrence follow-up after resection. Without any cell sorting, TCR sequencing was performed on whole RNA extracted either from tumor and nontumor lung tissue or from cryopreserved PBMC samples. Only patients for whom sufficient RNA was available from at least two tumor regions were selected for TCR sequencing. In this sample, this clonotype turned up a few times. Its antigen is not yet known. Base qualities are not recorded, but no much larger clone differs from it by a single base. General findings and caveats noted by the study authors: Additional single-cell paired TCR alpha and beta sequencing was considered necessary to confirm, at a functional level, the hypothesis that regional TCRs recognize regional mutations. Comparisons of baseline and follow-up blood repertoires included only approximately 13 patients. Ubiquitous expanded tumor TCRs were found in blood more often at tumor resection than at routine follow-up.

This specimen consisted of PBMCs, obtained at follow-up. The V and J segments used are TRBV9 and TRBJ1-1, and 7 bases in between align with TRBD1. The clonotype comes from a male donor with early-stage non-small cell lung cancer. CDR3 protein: CASSAFPTGLSEAFF. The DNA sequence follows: TGTGCCAGCAGCGCGTTCCCGACAGGGTTAAGTGAAGCTTTCTTT. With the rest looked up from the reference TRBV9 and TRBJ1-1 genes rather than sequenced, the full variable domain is DSGVTQTPKHLITATGQRVTLRCSPRSGDLSVYWYQQSLDQGLQFLIQYYNGEERAKGNILERFSAQQFPDLHSELNLSSLELGDSALYFCASSAFPTGLSEAFFGQGTRLTVV.